The sequence of this TCR beta chain was determined in a study of T cells expressing NK-cell markers. Whole-study context: All TCR beta repertoires analysed originated from sorted CD3+CD56+NKG2C+, CD3+CD56+NKG2C- and CD3+CD56-NKG2C+ T cells. Overall study results and limits: Dominant NKG2C+ clonotypes made up about 1.0-7.0% of CD8+ T cells in a handful of donors. There remained a lack of clarity about HCMV specificity of expanded NKG2C+ T cell clones.

About this clonotype itself: What it binds is unknown.

Synthesis of TCR beta cDNA relied on 5'RACE template switching carrying UMIs. TCRdb reanalyzed the 5' RACE reads, giving one entry per CDR3 protein sequence and no DNA. The sample data list some 600,000 distinct CDR3 sequences. The germline V gene has CDR1 KGHDR and CDR2 SFDVKD. The CDR3 is 15 residues long. V is TRBV24-1 and J is TRBJ1-2. This clonotype was obtained from a man between 18 and 29 years old in good health. The sample was blood T cells: a sorted CD56 or NKG2C T cell subset, CD4+ or CD8+ T cells, or bulk PBMC T cells (not recorded which). The chain's CDR3 is CATSTSSETNYGYTF.